This passage covers 4 T cell receptor beta chains from one sample sequenced in a study of cytotoxic CD8 clonotypes in ibrutinib-treated CLL. Profiling relied on immunoSEQ multiplex PCR, and the TCRdb table lists in-frame clones only, not all of them. The table shows 130,000 or so clones, with approximately 75% occurring only once. The sample here was PBMCs, taken after 12 months of ibrutinib treatment. The receptors here all came from a human donor with chronic lymphocytic leukemia.

The chain links TRBV27 to TRBJ1-6; 9 positions agree with TRBD1. The trim removed 1 base at V and 7 bases at J, leaving 8 bases unmatched. The CDR3 runs 17 residues. CDR1 MNHEY and CDR2 SMNVEV come from the germline V gene (reference sequence). CDR3 in DNA: TGTGCCAGCAGTTTATTGGGGGCGGACAGGGGAAATTCACCCCTCCACTTT. Translating it yields CASSLLGADRGNSPLHF.

This clone was counted only a few times. The rearrangement uses TRBV27 and TRBJ2-1; D perhaps matches TRBD2 (5 bases). Germline CDR1 is MNHEY and CDR2 is SMNVEV (reference sequence). The CDR3 is 15 residues long. The V end was cut by 7 bases, the J end by 4 bases, with 17 bases between. The CDR3 bases are TGTGCCAGCACCCCTCTGCGGGCACCATACAATGAGCAGTTCTTC. It is translated as CASTPLRAPYNEQFF.

The rearrangement uses TRBV6-1 and TRBJ1-1; 7 bases are a match to TRBD1. This CDR3 is 12 amino acids long. J lost 5 bases, V lost 6 bases, and 3 bases had no gene match. Germline values: CDR1 MNHNS, CDR2 SASEGT. The CDR3 sequence: CASSDRDTEAFF. CDR3 DNA: TGTGCCAGCAGCGACAGGGATACTGAAGCTTTCTTT.

As DNA, the CDR3 is TGTGCCAGTAGTCAACCGGGAAATGAGCAGTTCTTC. Residues: CASSQPGNEQFF. The chain combines TRBV19 with TRBJ2-1; possibly TRBD2 for D (5 bases). V lost 5 bases, J lost 7 bases, and 9 bases lay in between. Germline V lookup: CDR1 LNHDA, CDR2 SQIVND (reference sequence). This CDR3 is built from 12 residues.